Following are 27 T cell receptor beta chains from one sample sequenced in a study of PD-1 blockade in classical Hodgkin lymphoma. Time point indicated: cycle 4 day 1 (C4D1), after more than five weeks of nivolumab. Each patient experienced a relapse that followed autologous stem cell transplantation, and brentuximab vedotin exposure varied. Clones were read by immunoSEQ multiplex PCR, and TCRdb kept only the in-frame ones, dropping some. The table lists some 33,000 clones, around three quarters of them singletons. The specimen comprised peripheral blood mononuclear cells (PBMCs), sampled before the fourth cycle of nivolumab. These receptors came from a human donor with classical Hodgkin lymphoma.

In this sample, this clone turned up a few times. This sequence joins TRBV9 and TRBJ2-7; D gene ambiguous. The V gene's germline CDR1 is SGDLS and CDR2 YYNGEE. The CDR3 contains 14 residues. Trimming removed 0 bases at V and 1 base at J, with 8 bases between. CDR3 in amino acids: CASSVGLGSYEQYF. The CDR3 DNA sequence: TGTGCCAGCAGCGTAGGTCTCGGTTCCTACGAGCAGTACTTC. Filled out from reference TRBV9 and TRBJ2-7, the complete variable domain reads DSGVTQTPKHLITATGQRVTLRCSPRSGDLSVYWYQQSLDQGLQFLIQYYNGEERAKGNILERFSAQQFPDLHSELNLSSLELGDSALYFCASSVGLGSYEQYFGPGTRLTVT.

This clone has more than one count but fewer than ten. The rearrangement links TRBV7-9 to TRBJ2-7; no firm D call. The CDR3 totals 12 residues. V lost 5 bases and J lost 2, with 7 bases in between. Looked up from germline, CDR1 is SEHNR and CDR2 is FQNEAQ (reference sequence). The CDR3 sequence: CASSGRAYEQYF. The CDR3 coding sequence is TGTGCCAGCAGCGGACGGGCCTACGAGCAGTACTTC.

This clone was seen a handful of times. V usage is TRBV15 and J usage is TRBJ2-7; tentatively, D is TRBD2 (5 bases). The V end was cut by 4 bases, the J end by 0 bases, with 10 bases between. The CDR3 covers 14 residues. Germline CDR1 and CDR2: LNHNV and YYDKDF (reference sequence). The CDR3 DNA reads TGTGCCACCAGCACTTACGGGAACTCCTACGAGCAGTACTTC. It yields the protein CATSTYGNSYEQYF.

The CDR3 sequence: CASSFGQSAEQFF. The CDR3 DNA follows: TGTGCCAGCAGTTTTGGACAGTCCGCTGAGCAGTTCTTC. V is TRBV27 and J is TRBJ2-1; tentative D call: TRBD1 (6 bases). Germline assignment: CDR1 MNHEY and CDR2 SMNVEV (reference sequence). CDR3 length equals 13 residues. Trimming took off 3 bases at V and 9 bases at J, with 12 bases between the two ends.

CDR3 DNA: TGTGCCAGCAGTTGGGGTCCTGGGAACACTGAAGCTTTCTTT. This encodes CASSWGPGNTEAFF. The gene calls are TRBV27 and TRBJ1-1; no clear D gene. The CDR3 sequence is 14 residues long. V dropped 4 bases and J dropped 1 base, with 10 bases sitting between them. Germline V CDR1 and CDR2: MNHEY, SMNVEV (reference sequence).

V and J are TRBV9 and TRBJ2-7, with 7 bases lining up with TRBD1. This CDR3 region has 15 residues. Per germline, CDR1 SGDLS and CDR2 YYNGEE. V lost 1 base and J lost 1; bases outside the gene matches: 5. The CDR3 nucleotides read TGTGCCAGCAGCGTATCGACAGGGTTGTCCTACGAGCAGTACTTC. This translates into CASSVSTGLSYEQYF.

A single count supports this clone. The chain combines TRBV7-3 with TRBJ2-2; 10 bases agree with TRBD1. There are 16 residues in the CDR3. The germline V gene has CDR1 SGHTA and CDR2 FQGTGA. Trimming removed 1 base from V and 4 bases from J; junction bases left unmatched: 3. The CDR3 is CASSLRDRGTTGELFF. The CDR3 nucleotides read TGTGCCAGCAGCTTAAGGGACAGGGGAACCACCGGGGAGCTGTTTTTT.

This rearrangement joins TRBV30 to TRBJ2-1; 9 positions agree with TRBD2. The germline CDR1 and CDR2 sequences are GTSNPN and SVGIG (reference sequence). The CDR3 loop spans 14 amino acids. After removal of 3 bases from V and 6 bases from J, the junction contained 6 bases not matched to a gene. The CDR3 is CAWRAGGNFNEQFF. In nucleotides, the CDR3 is TGTGCCTGGAGAGCGGGGGGAAATTTCAATGAGCAGTTCTTC.

V and J are TRBV28 and TRBJ1-5; TRBD1 aligns across 9 bases. CDR3 length: 17 residues. Germline V gene sequence: CDR1 MDHEN, CDR2 SYDVKM. V shed 2 bases and J 9 bases; nucleotides not matched to a gene: 14. CDR3 in amino acids: CASSLIRGGDRVAPQHF. The CDR3, as DNA: TGTGCCAGCAGTTTAATAAGGGGTGGGGACAGGGTAGCGCCCCAGCATTTT.

This clone appeared a single time. This CDR3 is also generated by other DNA sequences in the sample. The rearrangement uses TRBV19 and TRBJ1-4; D gene ambiguous. Germline CDR1 LNHDA, CDR2 SQIVND (reference sequence). V shed 4 bases and J shed 8 bases, with 5 bases lying between them. The CDR3 has 11 amino acids. For the CDR3, the DNA is TGTGCCAGTAGTACCGGGGAAAAACTGTTTTTT. It is translated as CASSTGEKLFF.

The chain employs TRBV2 and TRBJ2-7, with D tentatively TRBD2 (5 bases). The length of the CDR3 is 12 residues. Germline CDR1 SNHLY, CDR2 FYNNEI. Trimming removed 6 bases at V and 6 bases at J, with 12 bases between. In DNA, the CDR3 is TGTGCCAGCAGCTTGCGGGCCATCGAGCAGTACTTC. It specifies CASSLRAIEQYF.

The chain recombines TRBV4-1 with TRBJ1-5, with 7 nucleotides matching TRBD1. The germline V gene has CDR1 MGHRA and CDR2 YSYEKL. After removal of 5 bases from V and 5 bases from J, the junction contained 12 bases not matched to a gene. This CDR3 is built from 16 residues. The CDR3 here is CASSDPTGSPDQPQHF. CDR3 in DNA: TGCGCCAGCAGCGATCCGACAGGGTCCCCTGATCAGCCCCAGCATTTT.

This chain connects TRBV7-8 to TRBJ2-2, with D possibly TRBD1 on 6 matching bases. The germline gives CDR1 SGHVS, CDR2 FQNEAQ. CDR3 length: 15 amino acids. V was trimmed by 3 bases and J by 0 bases, leaving 8 bases between them. CDR3 amino acids: CASSFRTANTGELFF. CDR3 nucleotide sequence: TGTGCCAGCAGCTTTAGGACAGCGAACACCGGGGAGCTGTTTTTT.

The genes are TRBV11-2 and TRBJ2-5; D gene unclear. V lost 2 bases and J 2 bases, leaving 12 bases between the germline ends. Germline CDR1 and CDR2: SGHAT and FQNNGV. The CDR3 covers 15 residues. The CDR3 DNA reads TGTGCCAGCAGCTTAAACCTAATGTCGCAAGAGACCCAGTACTTC. Translating it yields CASSLNLMSQETQYF.

The rearrangement joins TRBV6-5 to TRBJ2-7; D possibly corresponds to TRBD1 (6 bases). The CDR3 runs to 12 residues. Trimming left V 6 bases short and J 7 bases short, with 13 bases between. The germline V gene encodes CDR1 MNHEY and CDR2 SVGAGI. The CDR3 loop is CASRYRAGEQYF. The CDR3 nucleotides read TGTGCCAGCAGGTACAGGGCCGGGGAGCAGTACTTC.

The chain employs TRBV9 and TRBJ2-7; TRBD1 aligns across 10 bases. V lost 4 bases, J lost 3 bases, and 4 bases stayed unmatched. The germline gives CDR1 SGDLS, CDR2 YYNGEE. The CDR3 runs 14 residues. DNA of the CDR3: TGTGCCAGCAGCTCCGGACAGGGGGTCTACGAGCAGTACTTC. Protein product: CASSSGQGVYEQYF.

This sequence joins TRBV19 and TRBJ1-4, with D uncertain. From germline, CDR1 is LNHDA and CDR2 SQIVND (reference sequence). This CDR3 is 12 amino acids long. V lost 6 bases, J lost 0 bases, and 2 bases lay in between. The CDR3: CASRATNEKLFF. DNA of the CDR3: TGTGCCAGTAGGGCAACTAATGAAAAACTGTTTTTT.

The genes are TRBV14 and TRBJ2-1, with TRBD2 identical over 9 bases. CDR1 and CDR2 from the germline V gene are SGHDN and FVKESK. Trimming removed 3 bases from V and 7 bases from J; junction bases left unmatched: 16. The CDR3 has 18 residues. The DNA for the CDR3 is TGTGCCAGCAGCCACGTTTTGTCGGGCGGGAGGGCCGGTAATGAGCAGTTCTTC. Protein sequence: CASSHVLSGGRAGNEQFF.

This clone occurred a few times. The chain carries TRBV19 and TRBJ1-1; D ambiguous. V lost 5 bases and J lost 1, with 11 bases in between. CDR3 length: 14 amino acids. From germline, CDR1 is LNHDA and CDR2 SQIVND (reference sequence). CDR3 sequence reads: CASSRNGGNTEAFF. CDR3 in DNA: TGTGCCAGTAGTCGGAACGGTGGGAACACTGAAGCTTTCTTT.

The chain links TRBV27 to TRBJ2-7; TRBD1 matches at 7 bases. This CDR3 comprises 15 residues. V was pared by 5 bases and J by 0 bases, with 7 bases of the junction left unmatched. CDR1 and CDR2 (germline): MNHEY, SMNVEV (reference sequence). For the CDR3, the DNA is TGTGCCAGCAGTGGGATGACAGGGAACTCCTACGAGCAGTACTTC. Residues: CASSGMTGNSYEQYF.

This chain joins TRBV2 and TRBJ1-1; D unresolved. Trimming removed 4 bases from V and 3 bases from J, with 9 bases in between. CDR1 and CDR2 (germline): SNHLY, FYNNEI. The CDR3 sequence is 13 residues long. CDR3 coding DNA: TGTGCCAGCAGTGCCCCTTGGGACACTGAAGCTTTCTTT. Protein product: CASSAPWDTEAFF. Looking up the rest from reference TRBV2 and TRBJ1-1 gives the full variable domain: EPEVTQTPSHQVTQMGQEVILRCVPISNHLYFYWYRQILGQKVEFLVSFYNNEISEKSEIFDDQFSVERPDGSNFTLKIRSTKLEDSAMYFCASSAPWDTEAFFGQGTRLTVV.

V gene TRBV28 combines with J gene TRBJ2-7; TRBD2 aligns across 11 bases. The CDR3 covers 15 residues. Germline-derived CDR1 and CDR2 are MDHEN and SYDVKM. V lost 2 bases, J lost 6 bases, and 6 bases stayed unmatched. The CDR3 protein is CASSLAPSGRFEQYF. In nucleotides, the CDR3 is TGTGCCAGCAGTTTAGCGCCTAGCGGGAGGTTCGAGCAGTACTTC. The full variable domain, with the rest looked up from reference TRBV28 and TRBJ2-7, is DVKVTQSSRYLVKRTGEKVFLECVQDMDHENMFWYRQDPGLGLRLIYFSYDVKMKEKGDIPEGYSVSREKKERFSLILESASTNQTSMYLCASSLAPSGRFEQYFGPGTRLTVT.

This chain joins TRBV27 and TRBJ2-3; D unresolved. The V gene lost 3 bases and the J gene lost 1 base, with 5 bases spanning the gap. The CDR3 is 13 amino acids. Germline CDR1 is MNHEY and CDR2 is SMNVEV (reference sequence). CDR3 in DNA: TGTGCCAGCAGTTTGCGCGGCACAGATACGCAGTATTTT. Its protein product is CASSLRGTDTQYF.

V and J are TRBV2 and TRBJ1-4; 8 nucleotides align to TRBD1. V lost 2 bases to trimming and J lost 4 bases; unmatched junction nucleotides: 6. The germline gives CDR1 SNHLY, CDR2 FYNNEI. The CDR3 covers 16 residues. The CDR3 nucleotides read TGTGCCAGCAGTGAATCCGGGACAGGCTTTAATGAAAAACTGTTTTTT. It codes for CASSESGTGFNEKLFF. Full variable domain (outside the CDR3, taken from reference TRBV2 and TRBJ1-4): EPEVTQTPSHQVTQMGQEVILRCVPISNHLYFYWYRQILGQKVEFLVSFYNNEISEKSEIFDDQFSVERPDGSNFTLKIRSTKLEDSAMYFCASSESGTGFNEKLFFGSGTQLSVL.

In its sample, this clone ranks as medium-sized. At the DNA level, this CDR3 is encoded by other sequences in the same sample as well. The chain uses TRBV9 and TRBJ1-5, with a possible D match to TRBD1 (6 bases). The V gene lost 0 bases and the J gene lost 4 bases, with 8 bases spanning the gap. Germline CDR1 and CDR2: SGDLS and YYNGEE. This CDR3 spans 14 amino acids. The CDR3 DNA sequence: TGTGCCAGCAGCGTAGGTCAGGGGAATCAGCCCCAGCATTTT. Encoded protein: CASSVGQGNQPQHF.

Remarks on this clone: At one boundary the junction diverges from the germline segment, which might be a read error. This chain links TRBV7-7 with TRBJ2-5; D possibly corresponds to TRBD2 (6 bases). The CDR3 runs to 16 residues. CDR1 is SSHAT and CDR2 is FNYEAQ in the germline V gene (reference sequence). CDR3 loop: CASSLNIARGRETQYF. The DNA for the CDR3 is TGTGCTAGCAGCTTAAATATCGCCCGGGGGAGGGAGACCCAGTACTTC.

The chain links TRBV2 to TRBJ1-2; no firm D call. This CDR3 is 12 amino acids long. Looked up from germline, CDR1 is SNHLY and CDR2 is FYNNEI. V lost 4 bases and J 6 bases, leaving 9 bases between the germline ends. The CDR3 spells CASSAPFDGYTF. The CDR3 DNA is TGTGCCAGCAGTGCCCCGTTCGATGGCTACACCTTC. The full variable domain, rest sourced from reference TRBV2 and TRBJ1-2, is EPEVTQTPSHQVTQMGQEVILRCVPISNHLYFYWYRQILGQKVEFLVSFYNNEISEKSEIFDDQFSVERPDGSNFTLKIRSTKLEDSAMYFCASSAPFDGYTFGSGTRLTVV.